Below, 6 T cell receptor beta chains from the same sample are listed, as sequenced in a study of blood T cell repertoires in COVID-19. Method: immunoSEQ multiplex PCR; TCRdb's copy keeps in-frame clones and lacks some. The profile shows more than 300,000 clones, approximately 89% of them singletons. Sequences were obtained from peripheral blood. These receptors all stem from a woman younger than 30 who had recovered from COVID-19.

The CDR3 reads CASSKTSGRGRYEQYV. The CDR3 DNA reads as TGTGCCAGCAGCAAGACTAGCGGGAGAGGGAGGTACGAGCAGTACGTC. V gene TRBV21-1 combines with J gene TRBJ2-7; TRBD2 is the table's D call, not checked against the DNA. TRBV21-1 corresponds to a pseudogene. This CDR3 is built from 16 residues.

The chain uses TRBV27 and TRBJ2-3; D is perhaps TRBD1 (6 bases). Deletions cut 0 bases from V and 4 bases from J, with 11 bases between. Germline CDR1 is MNHEY and CDR2 is SMNVEV (reference sequence). The CDR3 runs 15 residues. CDR3 region: CASSLSGRGPDTQYF. CDR3 coding DNA: TGTGCCAGCAGTTTATCTGGCAGGGGACCAGATACGCAGTATTTT.

The chain links TRBV29-1 to TRBJ2-1, with D unclear. V lost 4 bases to trimming and J lost 0 bases, with 10 bases between them. The germline V gene encodes CDR1 SQVTM and CDR2 ANQGSEA. CDR3 length equals 14 residues. CDR3: CSVVYTHSYNEQFF. In nucleotides, the CDR3 is TGCAGCGTTGTATATACTCACTCCTACAATGAGCAGTTCTTC.

The chain has TRBV5-1 and TRBJ2-1, with 10 bases identical to TRBD2. The V segment lost 1 base and the J segment 7 bases; nucleotides outside the gene matches: 5. The CDR3 has 15 amino acids. The germline V gene encodes CDR1 SGHRS and CDR2 YFSETQ. CDR3 sequence (DNA): TGCGCCAGCAGCTTGTTCCTAGCGGGAGAAAATGAGCAGTTCTTC. Amino acid sequence: CASSLFLAGENEQFF.

The V gene is TRBV6-5, the J gene TRBJ2-2, with D uncertain. The CDR3 sequence is 15 residues long. The ends were cut back, 0 bases at V and 0 bases at J, with 5 bases in the middle. CDR1 is MNHEY, CDR2 SVGAGI, per germline. CDR3 residues: CASSYSKPNTGELFF. The CDR3 bases are TGTGCCAGCAGTTACTCAAAGCCGAACACCGGGGAGCTGTTTTTT.

This chain uses TRBV27 with TRBJ1-5; D remains unclear. V was clipped by 2 bases and J by 7 bases, with 6 bases between them. Germline lookup yields CDR1 MNHEY and CDR2 SMNVEV (reference sequence). CDR3 length: 12 residues. Here the CDR3 DNA reads TGTGCCAGCAGTTTAGTAATCCAGCCCCAGCATTTT. Translation: CASSLVIQPQHF.